What follows are 15 T cell receptor beta chains derived from one specimen sequenced in a study of spatial heterogeneity in lung cancer. TCRdb re-analysed the 5' RACE reads in MiXCR, keeping a single row per CDR3 protein. There are some 120,000 distinct CDR3 sequences in the sample; over 9% occur only once, and 16% lies in the top ten. Time point given: blood at routine non-recurrence follow-up after resection. No cell sorting; template was whole RNA from tumor, lung tissue or PBMC. The sequences come from PBMCs, collected at follow-up. The receptors were gathered from a male donor with early-stage non-small cell lung cancer.

This clonotype was recorded at least ten times. The chain employs TRBV19 and TRBJ1-2; D not resolved. V lost 2 bases and J lost 4, with 5 bases in between. This CDR3 has 12 amino acids. Germline CDR1 and CDR2: LNHDA and SQIVND (reference sequence). CDR3 in amino acids: CASSINSYGYTF. CDR3 coding DNA: TGTGCCAGTAGTATAAACTCCTATGGCTACACCTTC. Combining the CDR3 with reference TRBV19 and TRBJ1-2 gives the whole variable domain DGGITQSPKYLFRKEGQNVTLSCEQNLNHDAMYWYRQDPGQGLRLIYYSQIVNDFQKGDIAEGYSVSREKKESFPLTVTSAQKNPTAFYLCASSINSYGYTFGSGTRLTVV.

This clonotype was seen repeatedly, ten times or more. The chain combines TRBV29-1 with TRBJ1-1, with D perhaps matching TRBD1 (5 bases). Germline-derived CDR1 and CDR2 are SQVTM and ANQGSEA. There are 13 residues in the CDR3. This CDR3 is CTANRQMNTEAFF. The DNA of the CDR3 is TGCACCGCTAACAGGCAAATGAACACTGAAGCTTTCTTT.

This clonotype has only a few counts. The V call is TRBV5-1, the J call TRBJ2-7; D could derive from TRBD1 or TRBD2 (5 bases each). Germline V gives CDR1 SGHRS, CDR2 YFSETQ. The CDR3 is 13 residues long. V was shortened by 3 bases and J by 3 bases, with 10 bases between the two germline ends. CDR3 residues: CASSSQGVYEQYF. In DNA, the CDR3 is TGCGCCAGCAGCTCCCAGGGAGTCTACGAGCAGTACTTC.

The rearrangement joins TRBV19 to TRBJ1-1; 9 bases align to TRBD1. The germline gives CDR1 LNHDA, CDR2 SQIVND (reference sequence). The V gene end was trimmed by 3 bases and the J gene end by 9 bases; junction bases not matched to a gene: 11. CDR3 length: 15 amino acids. DNA of the CDR3: TGTGCCAGTAGTATTGGTGGGACAGGGAGTGAAAAAGCTTTCTTT. Translating gives CASSIGGTGSEKAFF. Full variable domain (outside the CDR3, taken from reference TRBV19 and TRBJ1-1): DGGITQSPKYLFRKEGQNVTLSCEQNLNHDAMYWYRQDPGQGLRLIYYSQIVNDFQKGDIAEGYSVSREKKESFPLTVTSAQKNPTAFYLCASSIGGTGSEKAFFGQGTRLTVV.

The V and J genes are TRBV10-2 and TRBJ2-7, with D hard to call. Germline assignment: CDR1 WSHSY and CDR2 SAAADI. CDR3 size: 13 residues. Trimming cost V 8 bases and J 3 bases, with 14 bases left between them. The CDR3 region is CASGRDLNYEQYF. DNA for the CDR3: TGCGCCAGCGGTCGTGATCTGAACTACGAGCAGTACTTC.

This chain connects TRBV15 to TRBJ1-1; 8 positions agree with TRBD1. This CDR3 spans 14 amino acids. Unmatched junction bases numbered 7, after V lost 9 bases and J lost 1 base. The germline CDR1 and CDR2 sequences are LNHNV and YYDKDF (reference sequence). Here the CDR3 DNA reads TGTGCCACAGAGCGGACAGGGAAGAACACTGAAGCTTTCTTT. It yields the protein CATERTGKNTEAFF.

This clonotype is medium-sized in the sample. The gene calls are TRBV6-4 and TRBJ1-5; D not certain. The CDR3 is made up of 13 amino acids. In germline, CDR1 is MRHNA, CDR2 SNTAGT. The V and J ends lost 7 bases and 2 bases respectively, with 9 bases between them. The CDR3 nucleotides read TGTGCCAGCACCCTCAGAGGCAATCAGCCCCAGCATTTT. This encodes CASTLRGNQPQHF.

This clonotype was observed at least ten times. J is TRBJ1-1 and V is TRBV6-4; no clear D gene. V lost 4 bases to trimming and J lost 1 base, with 10 bases between them. This CDR3 has 14 amino acids. The germline V gene has CDR1 MRHNA and CDR2 SNTAGT. The DNA of the CDR3 is TGTGCCAGCAGTGGTAATCCAGGGAACACTGAAGCTTTCTTT. Amino acid sequence: CASSGNPGNTEAFF.

This clonotype appeared many times. The chain uses TRBV18 and TRBJ2-1, with D possibly matching TRBD1 (5 bases). CDR3 size: 14 residues. The V end lost 1 base, the J end lost 5 bases, and 9 bases lay between the germline ends. Germline CDR1 and CDR2: KGHSH and LQKENI. CDR3 residues: CASSPLQADNEQFF. In DNA, the CDR3 is TGTGCCAGCTCACCACTACAGGCGGACAATGAGCAGTTCTTC.

There are many counts of this clonotype. V is TRBV27 and J is TRBJ2-1; 10 nucleotides match TRBD1. After removal of 7 bases from V and 10 bases from J, the junction contained 7 bases not matched to a gene. The CDR3 is made up of 13 amino acids. The germline CDR1 and CDR2 sequences are MNHEY and SMNVEV (reference sequence). Written as DNA, the CDR3 is TGTGCCAGCATAAAGACAGGGGGCCTGGAGCAGTTCTTC. It codes for CASIKTGGLEQFF.

This chain joins TRBV3-1 and TRBJ1-5; weak D call: TRBD1 (5 bases). The CDR3 is 14 amino acids. Trimming removed 4 bases at V and 10 bases at J, with 17 bases between. Germline values: CDR1 LGHDT, CDR2 YNNKEL (reference sequence). In DNA form, the CDR3 reads TGTGCCAGCAGCCCCAAGTTTGGGGCGAGCCCCCAGCATTTT. The encoded protein is CASSPKFGASPQHF. Together with reference TRBV3-1 and TRBJ1-5, the CDR3 gives the full variable domain: DTAVSQTPKYLVTQMGNDKSIKCEQNLGHDTMYWYKQDSKKFLKIMFSYNNKELIINETVPNRFSPKSPDKAHLNLHINSLELGDSAVYFCASSPKFGASPQHFGDGTRLSIL.

In this sample, this clonotype turned up a few times. V is TRBV7-6 and J is TRBJ2-1; D not certain. Germline V gene sequence: CDR1 SGHVS, CDR2 FNYEAQ. Trimming removed 5 bases at V and 8 bases at J, with 16 bases between. This CDR3 has 14 amino acids. CDR3 residues: CASSPRATGDEQFF. The DNA for the CDR3 is TGTGCCAGCAGCCCCCGGGCCACGGGCGATGAGCAGTTCTTC.

V and J are TRBV3-1 and TRBJ2-7; the match to TRBD2 covers 16 bases. V lost 5 bases to trimming and J lost 3 bases; unmatched junction nucleotides: 10. This CDR3 is built from 18 residues. Germline CDR1 LGHDT, CDR2 YNNKEL (reference sequence). CDR3 region: CASSAGLAGGPHIYEQYF. CDR3 in DNA: TGTGCCAGCAGCGCGGGACTAGCGGGGGGGCCTCATATCTACGAGCAGTACTTC.

This clonotype has ten or more counts. The V gene is TRBV28, the J gene TRBJ2-7; D call uncertain. Germline values: CDR1 MDHEN, CDR2 SYDVKM. V was clipped by 6 bases and J by 6 bases, with 9 bases between them. This CDR3 spans 11 amino acids. CDR3 loop: CASRGSVEQYF. As DNA, the CDR3 is TGTGCCAGCAGGGGGTCCGTCGAGCAGTACTTC.

This clonotype was counted between two and nine times. CDR3 DNA sequence: TGTGCCATCAGTGACTCCTCTGGACTAGAACGTAGCGAGCAGTACTTC. It encodes CAISDSSGLERSEQYF. V and J are TRBV10-3 and TRBJ2-7; 7 bases agree with TRBD2. This CDR3 comprises 16 residues. Germline CDR1 reads ENHRY; CDR2 reads SYGVKD. After removal of 3 bases from V and 6 bases from J, the junction contained 14 bases not matched to a gene.